The 26 T cell receptor beta chains below all came from one sample that was sequenced in a study of regulatory T cells in long-lasting Graves disease. Construction of TCR beta libraries relied on iRepertoire HTBI primers and on Arm-PCR targeting CDR3 regions. TCRdb redid the calling of the multiplex PCR reads with MiXCR, one entry per CDR3 protein. The table has about 540,000 distinct CDR3 sequences, about 14% seen once. Time point given: newly diagnosed GD, antithyroid drugs for less than 3 months. RNA extracted from PBMCs served as the sequencing template. A further study also used this sample, focusing on T cells in Graves' hyperthyroidism and ophthalmopathy.

Sample: peripheral blood mononuclear cells (PBMCs), taken at new diagnosis, from a patient treated with antithyroid drugs. The source of these receptors is a young man with Graves disease.

This clonotype has only a few counts. A junction boundary mismatches the germline segment, possibly from a read error. The chain carries TRBV20-1 and TRBJ1-5; the D is unclear. This CDR3 has 13 residues. The V gene's germline CDR1 is DFQATT and CDR2 SNEGSKA (reference sequence). The CDR3, as DNA: TGCAGTGGTAGACCCGCAGGAAATCAGCCCCAGCATTTT. Protein: CSGRPAGNQPQHF.

This clonotype was picked up many times. The V call is TRBV5-8, the J call TRBJ2-1; the match to TRBD1 covers 7 bases. V shed 4 bases, J shed 1 base, and the junction held 8 bases outside the gene matches. In germline, CDR1 is SGHTS, CDR2 YDEGEE. The CDR3 has 16 residues. The CDR3 DNA reads TGTGCCAGCAGCGCCAGACTGACAGGGTCCTACAATGAGCAGTTCTTC. Translating gives CASSARLTGSYNEQFF.

Many counts were recorded for this clonotype. V gene TRBV6-1 combines with J gene TRBJ2-3; TRBD1 matches 8 bases. The CDR3 contains 16 residues. Losses at the gene ends were 4 bases for V and 5 bases for J; bases not matched to a gene: 11. Germline V gives CDR1 MNHNS, CDR2 SASEGT. The CDR3 protein is CASSVAPGQAKDTQYF. CDR3 nucleotides: TGTGCCAGCAGTGTTGCGCCGGGACAGGCTAAAGATACGCAGTATTTT.

Ten or more counts support this clonotype. The gene calls are TRBV2 and TRBJ2-3, with 9 bases fitting TRBD2. The CDR3 covers 14 residues. V trimming: 6 bases; J trimming: 6 bases; junction bases outside the gene matches: 7. The germline gives CDR1 SNHLY, CDR2 FYNNEI. The CDR3 sequence: CASRLTSGEDTQYF. DNA of the CDR3: TGTGCCAGCAGGTTGACTAGCGGTGAGGATACGCAGTATTTT.

This chain links TRBV28 with TRBJ2-1; no firm D call. The germline V gene has CDR1 MDHEN and CDR2 SYDVKM. V gave up 6 bases and J gave up 4 bases, with 16 bases separating them. The CDR3 extends over 15 amino acids. CDR3 residues: CASSPLSTRYNEQFF. CDR3 nucleotides: TGTGCCAGCAGCCCTCTTTCCACCCGGTACAATGAGCAGTTCTTC.

This clonotype showed up just once. The V gene is TRBV3-1, the J gene TRBJ1-2; D is uncertain. This CDR3 is built from 12 residues. Trimming cost V 10 bases and J 0 bases, with 9 bases left between them. The germline V gene has CDR1 LGHDT and CDR2 YNNKEL (reference sequence). In DNA, the CDR3 is TGTGCCACCTATTCCGCTAACTATGGCTACACCTTC. Translation gives CATYSANYGYTF.

The chain joins TRBV4-1 to TRBJ2-3; the match to TRBD2 covers 9 bases. The trim removed 4 bases at V and 1 base at J, leaving 6 bases unmatched. The germline CDR1 and CDR2 sequences are MGHRA and YSYEKL. This CDR3 is 16 amino acids long. CDR3 protein: CASSPAVAGGTDTQYF. The CDR3 DNA sequence: TGCGCCAGCAGCCCCGCCGTAGCGGGAGGCACAGATACGCAGTATTTT.

This clonotype was picked up a small number of times. This rearrangement joins TRBV27 to TRBJ2-7, with a possible D match to TRBD1 (5 bases). In germline, CDR1 is MNHEY, CDR2 SMNVEV (reference sequence). Trimming pared 4 bases from V and 4 bases from J, leaving 20 bases between. The CDR3 spans 16 residues. The DNA of the CDR3 is TGTGCCAGCAGTTCTAACGGACACCTATCTTATTACGAGCAGTACTTC. This encodes CASSSNGHLSYYEQYF.

About this clonotype itself: One end of the junction varies from germline; a read error may be responsible. The chain links TRBV10-1 to TRBJ2-1; a weak D match, TRBD2 (5 bases). Germline assignment: CDR1 WNHNN and CDR2 SYGVQD (reference sequence). This CDR3 is 17 amino acids long. The CDR3 sequence is CASSEIRAAKVRNGQFF. The CDR3 nucleotides read TGCGCCAGCAGTGAGATCCGAGCGGCGAAGGTTAGAAATGGGCAGTTCTTC.

Regarding this clonotype: Because the CDR3 is missing its conserved closing phenylalanine or tryptophan, this is likely a read error. This chain joins TRBV19 and TRBJ2-2, with D unresolved. V lost 5 bases to trimming and J lost 1 base, with 8 bases between them. Germline CDR1 reads LNHDA; CDR2 reads SQIVND (reference sequence). The CDR3 is 14 residues long. The CDR3 here is CASSASLNTGELFL. Here the CDR3 DNA reads TGTGCCAGTAGTGCCTCCCTGAACACCGGGGAGCTGTTTCTT.

This clonotype was observed a few times. CDR3 DNA sequence: TGCGCCAGCAGTGAGTCGAAGAGGACTAGCGGGACCTACGAGCAGTACTTC. It encodes CASSESKRTSGTYEQYF. This chain uses TRBV10-1 with TRBJ2-7; 12 nucleotides align to TRBD2. This CDR3 is 17 amino acids long. Germline lookup yields CDR1 WNHNN and CDR2 SYGVQD (reference sequence). V lost 0 bases to trimming and J lost 2 bases; unmatched junction nucleotides: 5.

The chain links TRBV7-3 to TRBJ2-6, with 8 bases matching TRBD2. The CDR3 sequence is 17 residues long. CDR1 and CDR2 from the germline V gene are SGHTA and FQGTGA. J gave up 0 bases and V 6 bases, and 7 bases lay outside the gene matches. Here the CDR3 DNA reads TGTGCCAGCAGTCTAGGCGGGGGGTTCTCTGGGGCCAACGTCCTGACTTTC. Its translation is CASSLGGGFSGANVLTF.

This clonotype has at least ten counts. This rearrangement joins TRBV6-1 to TRBJ1-2, with 9 bases aligning to TRBD1. The germline V gene encodes CDR1 MNHNS and CDR2 SASEGT. V trimming: 5 bases; J trimming: 5 bases; junction bases outside the gene matches: 3. The CDR3 length is 13 residues. CDR3 nucleotides: TGTGCCAGCAGTACGGACAGGGGATATGGCTACACCTTC. Amino acids: CASSTDRGYGYTF.

This clonotype was detected ten times or more. DNA for the CDR3: TGCGCCAGCAGCTTTTCTGCAGATACGCAGTATTTT. Protein sequence: CASSFSADTQYF. The chain has TRBV5-1 and TRBJ2-3; no reliable D call. V dropped 2 bases and J dropped 4 bases, with 5 bases sitting between them. This CDR3 has 12 residues. Germline CDR1 reads SGHRS; CDR2 reads YFSETQ.

This clonotype was recorded at least ten times. The genes are TRBV5-1 and TRBJ2-3, with D possibly TRBD1 on 6 matching bases. Looked up from germline, CDR1 is SGHRS and CDR2 is YFSETQ. The CDR3 has 13 residues. Trimming shortened V by 4 bases and J by 6 bases, and 12 bases separated the two germline ends. The CDR3 bases are TGCGCCAGCAGCCGAACAGGGTCCGATACGCAGTATTTT. It is translated as CASSRTGSDTQYF. Combining the CDR3 with reference TRBV5-1 and TRBJ2-3 gives the whole variable domain KAGVTQTPRYLIKTRGQQVTLSCSPISGHRSVSWYQQTPGQGLQFLFEYFSETQRNKGNFPGRFSGRQFSNSRSEMNVSTLELGDSALYLCASSRTGSDTQYFGPGTRLTVL.

This clonotype has ten or more counts. V is TRBV20-1 and J is TRBJ2-7, with D unresolved. V lost 2 bases and J 3 bases, leaving 5 bases between the germline ends. The CDR3 has 11 amino acids. The germline CDR1 and CDR2 sequences are DFQATT and SNEGSKA (reference sequence). CDR3 DNA sequence: TGCAGTGCTAGAAAGGGCTACGAGCAGTACTTC. This translates into CSARKGYEQYF.

The sample holds a few counts of this clonotype. This chain links TRBV24-1 with TRBJ1-3; D call uncertain. CDR3 length: 14 amino acids. The V gene's germline CDR1 is KGHDR and CDR2 SFDVKD. V lost 9 bases and J 8 bases, leaving 19 bases between the germline ends. The CDR3 nucleotides read TGTGCCACCTCTCATGGGCCTCCGAATTACACCATATATTTT. Protein product: CATSHGPPNYTIYF.

The chain carries TRBV18 and TRBJ1-4; maybe TRBD1 (5 bases). CDR1 KGHSH and CDR2 LQKENI come from the germline V gene. V was shortened by 2 bases and J by 5 bases, with 9 bases between the two germline ends. The CDR3 spans 14 residues. The CDR3 sequence is CASSPGDGNEKLFF. CDR3 in DNA: TGTGCCAGCTCACCAGGGGACGGCAATGAAAAACTGTTTTTT.

About this clonotype itself: Given the absence of the conserved phenylalanine or tryptophan at the CDR3 end, a read error is likely. The limits of the CDR3 on the DNA are not certain, so only TCRdb's listed CDR3 is given. The chain's CDR3 is CASSLGLAGN. This chain uses TRBV6-2 or TRBV6-3 with TRBJ2-7; TRBD2, the table's D call, lacks a check against the DNA. The CDR3 extends over 10 residues, inclusive of both ends. Germline loops: CDR1 MNHEY, CDR2 SVGEGT.

This clonotype came up a few times. The chain has TRBV9 and TRBJ2-1; 9 bases match TRBD2. The germline V gene has CDR1 SGDLS and CDR2 YYNGEE. V was clipped by 2 bases and J by 3 bases; unmatched bases: 3. The length of the CDR3 is 15 residues. DNA for the CDR3: TGTGCCAGCAGCGTTGGAGCGGGGGGCTACAATGAGCAGTTCTTC. It yields the protein CASSVGAGGYNEQFF.

This clonotype has more than one count but fewer than ten. V gene TRBV19 combines with J gene TRBJ2-3; TRBD2 matches 9 bases. Unmatched junction bases numbered 8, after V lost 4 bases and J lost 3 bases. Germline V gene sequence: CDR1 LNHDA, CDR2 SQIVND (reference sequence). CDR3 length: 16 amino acids. The CDR3 DNA reads as TGTGCCAGTAGTACGACCATAGCGGGAGTGACAGATACGCAGTATTTT. It codes for CASSTTIAGVTDTQYF. Full variable domain (missing parts from reference TRBV19 and TRBJ2-3): DGGITQSPKYLFRKEGQNVTLSCEQNLNHDAMYWYRQDPGQGLRLIYYSQIVNDFQKGDIAEGYSVSREKKESFPLTVTSAQKNPTAFYLCASSTTIAGVTDTQYFGPGTRLTVL.

This clonotype has a count of ten or more. The gene calls are TRBV6-1 and TRBJ2-1, with D possibly matching TRBD1 (5 bases). The ends were cut back, 8 bases at V and 2 bases at J, with 13 bases in the middle. The CDR3 extends over 14 amino acids. Germline V gene lookup returns CDR1 MNHNS and CDR2 SASEGT. The CDR3 is CASLGQGPYNEQFF. CDR3 nucleotides: TGTGCCAGCTTGGGGCAGGGCCCCTACAATGAGCAGTTCTTC.

This clonotype occurred many times. This chain links TRBV5-1 with TRBJ2-1; D is ambiguous. From germline, CDR1 is SGHRS and CDR2 YFSETQ. The germline V and J ends were trimmed by 0 bases and 0 bases, with 10 bases remaining between them. The CDR3 spans 16 residues. The CDR3 reads CASSLGTQSSYNEQFF. The CDR3 DNA reads TGCGCCAGCAGCTTGGGGACCCAAAGCTCCTACAATGAGCAGTTCTTC.

Turning to this clonotype: This likely stems from a read error, as it lies one base from a far larger clone. The chain employs TRBV6-9 and TRBJ1-2; D perhaps matches TRBD1 (5 bases). V was cut by 5 bases and J by 4 bases, with 17 bases left in between. CDR3 length equals 15 residues. Germline-derived CDR1 and CDR2 are MNHGY and SVAAGI. In DNA form, the CDR3 reads TGTGCCAGCAGTGCCCGGGACGGCGGGTCCTATGGCTACACCTTC. It yields the protein CASSARDGGSYGYTF.

The sample holds a few counts of this clonotype. V is TRBV5-6 and J is TRBJ2-7; D is unclear. The CDR3 spans 12 residues. The V gene lost 3 bases and the J gene lost 4 bases, with 8 bases spanning the gap. Germline lookup yields CDR1 SGHDT and CDR2 YYEEEE. The DNA for the CDR3 is TGTGCCAGCAGCTCGAATCGGTACGAGCAGTACTTC. It is translated as CASSSNRYEQYF.

This clonotype appeared many times. CDR3 in DNA: TGTGCCAGCACGGGAGGGTGGGGTCAGCCCCAGCATTTT. Residues: CASTGGWGQPQHF. The chain carries TRBV12-3 or TRBV12-4 and TRBJ1-5, with no clear D. Trimming pared 7 bases from V and 6 bases from J, leaving 13 bases between. This CDR3 has 13 residues.